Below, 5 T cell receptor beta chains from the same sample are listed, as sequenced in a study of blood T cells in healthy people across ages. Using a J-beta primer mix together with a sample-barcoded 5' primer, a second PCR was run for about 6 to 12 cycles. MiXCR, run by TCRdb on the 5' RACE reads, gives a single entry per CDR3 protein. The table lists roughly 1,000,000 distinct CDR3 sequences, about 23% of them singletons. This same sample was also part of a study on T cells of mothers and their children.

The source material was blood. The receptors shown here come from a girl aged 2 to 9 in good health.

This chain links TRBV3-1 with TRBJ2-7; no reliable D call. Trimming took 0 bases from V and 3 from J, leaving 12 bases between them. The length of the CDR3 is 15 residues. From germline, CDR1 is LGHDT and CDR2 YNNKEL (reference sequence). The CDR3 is CASSQDLGRFYEQYF. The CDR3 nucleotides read TGTGCCAGCAGCCAAGACCTCGGAAGATTCTACGAGCAGTACTTC.

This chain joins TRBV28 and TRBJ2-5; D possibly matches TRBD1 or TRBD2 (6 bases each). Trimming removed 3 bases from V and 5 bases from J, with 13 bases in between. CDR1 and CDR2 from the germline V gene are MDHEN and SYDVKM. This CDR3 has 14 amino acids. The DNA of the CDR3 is TGTGCCAGCAGTTTGTACCCGGGGGCGGAGACCCAGTACTTC. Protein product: CASSLYPGAETQYF.

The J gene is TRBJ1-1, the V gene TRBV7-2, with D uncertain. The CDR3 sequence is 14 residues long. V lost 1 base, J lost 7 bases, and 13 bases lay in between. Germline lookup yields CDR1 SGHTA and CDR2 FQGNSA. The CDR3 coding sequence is TGTGCCAGCAGCTTAGGGTACAGCGCTATTGAAGCTTTCTTT. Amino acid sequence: CASSLGYSAIEAFF.

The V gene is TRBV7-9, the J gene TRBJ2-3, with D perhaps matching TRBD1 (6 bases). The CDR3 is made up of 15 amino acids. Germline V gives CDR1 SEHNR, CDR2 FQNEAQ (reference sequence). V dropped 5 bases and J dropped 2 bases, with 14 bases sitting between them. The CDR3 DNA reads TGTGCCAGCAGCCCAGCTTGGACAGACACAGATACGCAGTATTTT. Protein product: CASSPAWTDTDTQYF.

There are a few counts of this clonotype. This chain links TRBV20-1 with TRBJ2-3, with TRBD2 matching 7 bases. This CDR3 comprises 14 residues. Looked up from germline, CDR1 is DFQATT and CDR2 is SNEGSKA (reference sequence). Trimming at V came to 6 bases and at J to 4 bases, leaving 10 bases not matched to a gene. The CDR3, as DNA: TGCAGTGCAACAAGCGGGGCGGGTGCAGATACGCAGTATTTT. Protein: CSATSGAGADTQYF.